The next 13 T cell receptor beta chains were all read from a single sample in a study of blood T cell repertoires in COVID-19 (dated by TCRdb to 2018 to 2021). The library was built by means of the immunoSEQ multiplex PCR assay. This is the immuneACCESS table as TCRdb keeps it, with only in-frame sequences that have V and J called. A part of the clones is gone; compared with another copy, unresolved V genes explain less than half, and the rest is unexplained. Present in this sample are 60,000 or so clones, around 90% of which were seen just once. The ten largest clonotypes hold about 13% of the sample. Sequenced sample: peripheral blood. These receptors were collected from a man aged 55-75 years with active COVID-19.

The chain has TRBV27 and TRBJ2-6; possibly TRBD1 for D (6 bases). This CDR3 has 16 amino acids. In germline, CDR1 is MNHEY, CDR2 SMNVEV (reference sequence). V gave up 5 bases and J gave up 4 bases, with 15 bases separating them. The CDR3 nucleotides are TGTGCCAGCAGTATCATAGGGGGTCCCGGGGCCAACGTCCTGACTTTC. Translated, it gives CASSIIGGPGANVLTF.

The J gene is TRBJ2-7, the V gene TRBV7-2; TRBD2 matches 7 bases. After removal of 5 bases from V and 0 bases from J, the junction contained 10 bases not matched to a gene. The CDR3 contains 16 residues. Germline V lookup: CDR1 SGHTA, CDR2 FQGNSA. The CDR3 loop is CASSLAAGSSSYEQYF. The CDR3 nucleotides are TGTGCCAGCAGCCTGGCAGCGGGATCGAGCTCCTACGAGCAGTACTTC.

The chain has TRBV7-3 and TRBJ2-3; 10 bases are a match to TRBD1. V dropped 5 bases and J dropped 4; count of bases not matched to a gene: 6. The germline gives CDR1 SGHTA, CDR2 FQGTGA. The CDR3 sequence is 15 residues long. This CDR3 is CASSLDRGQADTQYF. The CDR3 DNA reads TGTGCCAGCAGCCTCGACAGGGGGCAGGCAGATACGCAGTATTTT.

The CDR3 sequence is CASSQVGGGTDTQYF. For the CDR3, the DNA is TGTGCCAGCAGCCAAGTTGGCGGGGGAACAGATACGCAGTATTTT. This chain uses TRBV14 with TRBJ2-3, with 7 positions matching TRBD2. Germline V gene lookup returns CDR1 SGHDN and CDR2 FVKESK. V lost 1 base to trimming and J lost 3 bases; unmatched junction nucleotides: 4. This CDR3 contains 15 residues.

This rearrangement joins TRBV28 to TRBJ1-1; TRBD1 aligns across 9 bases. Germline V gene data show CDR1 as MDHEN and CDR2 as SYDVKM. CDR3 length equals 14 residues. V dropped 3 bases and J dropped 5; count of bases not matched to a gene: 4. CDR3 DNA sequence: TGTGCCAGCAGTTTCGACAGGGGGGGTACTGAAGCTTTCTTT. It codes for CASSFDRGGTEAFF.

CDR3 DNA: TGTGCCAGCACCCCGCTGAGGGGGCCGAACACTGAAGCTTTCTTT. Its protein is CASTPLRGPNTEAFF. The chain uses TRBV4-2 and TRBJ1-1; 7 bases align to TRBD1. The V segment lost 7 bases and the J segment 1 base; nucleotides outside the gene matches: 9. The CDR3 runs 15 residues. From germline, CDR1 is LGHNA and CDR2 YNFKEQ.

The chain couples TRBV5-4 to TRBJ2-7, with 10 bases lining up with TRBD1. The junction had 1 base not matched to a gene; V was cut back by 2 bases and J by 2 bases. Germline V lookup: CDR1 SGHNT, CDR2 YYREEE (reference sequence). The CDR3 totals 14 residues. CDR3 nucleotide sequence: TGTGCCAGCAGCTTAGACAGGGGGCCCTACGAGCAGTACTTC. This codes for CASSLDRGPYEQYF. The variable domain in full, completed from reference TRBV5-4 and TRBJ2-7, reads ETGVTQSPTHLIKTRGQQVTLRCSSQSGHNTVSWYQQALGQGPQFIFQYYREEENGRGNFPPRFSGLQFPNYSSELNVNALELDDSALYLCASSLDRGPYEQYFGPGTRLTVT.

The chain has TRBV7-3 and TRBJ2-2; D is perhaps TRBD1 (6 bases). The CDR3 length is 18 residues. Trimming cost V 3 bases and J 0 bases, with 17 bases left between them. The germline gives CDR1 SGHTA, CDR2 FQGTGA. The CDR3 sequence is CASSLQKTGTTNTGELFF. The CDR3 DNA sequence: TGTGCCAGCAGCTTGCAGAAAACTGGGACAACGAACACCGGGGAGCTGTTTTTT.

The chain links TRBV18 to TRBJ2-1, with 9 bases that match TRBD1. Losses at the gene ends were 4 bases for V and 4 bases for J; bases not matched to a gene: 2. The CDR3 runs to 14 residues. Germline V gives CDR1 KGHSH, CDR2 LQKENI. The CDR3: CASSRDRAYNEQFF. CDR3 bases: TGTGCCAGCTCACGGGACAGGGCGTACAATGAGCAGTTCTTC.

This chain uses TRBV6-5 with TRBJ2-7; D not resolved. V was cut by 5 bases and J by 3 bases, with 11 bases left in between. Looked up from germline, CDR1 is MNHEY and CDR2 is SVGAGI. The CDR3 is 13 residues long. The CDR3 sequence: CASSRPNYYEQYF. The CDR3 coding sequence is TGTGCCAGCAGTCGGCCGAACTACTACGAGCAGTACTTC.

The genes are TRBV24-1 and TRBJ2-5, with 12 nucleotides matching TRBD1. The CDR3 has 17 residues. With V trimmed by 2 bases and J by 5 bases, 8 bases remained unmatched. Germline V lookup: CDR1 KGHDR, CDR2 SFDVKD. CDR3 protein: CATSDSPGQGAGETQYF. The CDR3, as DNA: TGTGCCACCAGTGATTCTCCGGGACAGGGGGCCGGGGAGACCCAGTACTTC.

This CDR3 is CASSDFRQHGYTF. CDR3 sequence (DNA): TGTGCCAGCAGTGATTTTCGACAGCATGGCTACACCTTC. The rearrangement uses TRBV2 and TRBJ1-2; a weak D match, TRBD1 (5 bases). V was pared by 3 bases and J by 6 bases, with 11 bases between. The length of the CDR3 is 13 residues. The germline V gene has CDR1 SNHLY and CDR2 FYNNEI.

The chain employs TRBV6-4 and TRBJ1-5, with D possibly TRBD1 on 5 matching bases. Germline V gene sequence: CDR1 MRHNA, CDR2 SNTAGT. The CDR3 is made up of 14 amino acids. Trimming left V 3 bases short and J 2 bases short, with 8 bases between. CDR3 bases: TGTGCCAGCAGTGAGGGGGGGGGCAATCAGCCCCAGCATTTT. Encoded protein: CASSEGGGNQPQHF.